This TCR beta chain was sequenced during a study of CD8+CD57+ T cells in acquired aplastic anemia. For the study at large: Around 3.2 ug was the average amount of DNA from sorted CD4+ and CD8+ cells. Researchers reported that healthy donors averaged roughly 11 million reads for CD4+ cells. Whole-study results and caveats: Roughly 30 sequences, all CD8+ CDR3, were shared between patients and controls. No significant difference in CD8+ Simpson's diversity was found between patients and controls.

There are many counts of this clonotype. Its antigen is not identified. J was trimmed by 0 bases and V by 1 base; bases with no gene match: 1. The CDR3 is made up of 16 amino acids. For CDR3 and TCR beta VDJ profiling, genomic DNA was the template used. TCRdb reprocessed the reads via MiXCR and lists one record per CDR3 protein. The repertoire includes 100,000 to 130,000 distinct CDR3 sequences, around 53% of them detected once, and about 32% sits in the top ten. Sequencing was performed on sorted CD4+, CD8+, or CD8+CD57+ T cells (not recorded which) from PBMCs. The sequence was collected from a human donor in good health, serving as a control. The V call is TRBV12-3 or TRBV12-4, the J call TRBJ2-1, with 9 bases that match TRBD2. The CDR3 bases are TGTGCCAGCAGTTTAGGAGCGGGGGGCTCCTACAATGAGCAGTTCTTC. Its translation: CASSLGAGGSYNEQFF.